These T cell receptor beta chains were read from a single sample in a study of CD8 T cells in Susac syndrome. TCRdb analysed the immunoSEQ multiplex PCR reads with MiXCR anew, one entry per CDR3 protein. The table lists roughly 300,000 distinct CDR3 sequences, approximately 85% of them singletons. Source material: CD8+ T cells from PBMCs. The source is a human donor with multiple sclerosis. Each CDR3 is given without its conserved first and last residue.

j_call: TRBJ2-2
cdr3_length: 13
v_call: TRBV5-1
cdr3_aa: ASSFSEGDTGELF

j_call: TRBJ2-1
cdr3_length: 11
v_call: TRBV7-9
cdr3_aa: ASRFGGNNEQF

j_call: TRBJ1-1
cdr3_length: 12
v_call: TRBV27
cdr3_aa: ASQPGTQNTEAF

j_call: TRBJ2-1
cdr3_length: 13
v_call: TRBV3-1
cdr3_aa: ASSPWTETYNEQF

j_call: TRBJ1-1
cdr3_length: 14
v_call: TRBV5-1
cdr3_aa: ASDTGQGVPNTEAF

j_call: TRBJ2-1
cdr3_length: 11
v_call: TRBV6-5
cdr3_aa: ASSHRGYNEQF

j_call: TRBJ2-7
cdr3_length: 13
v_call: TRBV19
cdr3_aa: ASSPAGTLTYEQY

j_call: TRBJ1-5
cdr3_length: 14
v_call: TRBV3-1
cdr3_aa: ASSPHRDRGNQPQH

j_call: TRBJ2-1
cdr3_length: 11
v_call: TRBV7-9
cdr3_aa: ASSLVVVNEQF

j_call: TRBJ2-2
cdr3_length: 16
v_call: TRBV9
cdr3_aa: ASSVGGWDRRGTGELF

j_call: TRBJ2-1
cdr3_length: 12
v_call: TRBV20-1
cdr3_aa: SAPDRASYNEQF

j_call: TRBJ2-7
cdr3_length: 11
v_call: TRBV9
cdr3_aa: ASAAGESYEQY

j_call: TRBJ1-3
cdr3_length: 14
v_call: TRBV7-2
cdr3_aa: ASSYQRTSSGNTIY